These 5 T cell receptor beta chains originate from one sample sequenced in a study of blood T cell repertoires in COVID-19. Method: immunoSEQ multiplex PCR; TCRdb's copy keeps in-frame clones and lacks some. Of some 110,000 clones listed, 75% to 90% were seen once; the top ten hold approximately 3%. The sequencing input was peripheral blood. The receptors derive from a woman of 80 years or more with COVID-19, enrolled during active disease.

This chain links TRBV19 with TRBJ1-2, with 9 bases fitting TRBD1. With V trimmed by 5 bases and J by 5 bases, 3 bases remained unmatched. The CDR3 runs to 13 residues. CDR1 is LNHDA and CDR2 is SQIVND in the germline V gene (reference sequence). The DNA for the CDR3 is TGTGCCAGTAGTCTGGGACAGGGATATGGCTACACCTTC. This gives the protein CASSLGQGYGYTF.

The chain carries TRBV7-3 and TRBJ1-1; 7 bases align to TRBD1. Germline assignment: CDR1 SGHTA and CDR2 FQGTGA. The ends lost 1 base at V and 7 bases at J; junction bases unmatched: 3. CDR3 size: 13 residues. CDR3 DNA sequence: TGTGCCAGCAGCTTAAGAGGGGGCTATGAAGCTTTCTTT. The encoded protein is CASSLRGGYEAFF. Full variable domain (remainder filled in from reference TRBV7-3 and TRBJ1-1): GAGVSQTPSNKVTEKGKYVELRCDPISGHTALYWYRQSLGQGPEFLIYFQGTGAADDSGLPNDRFFAVRPEGSVSTLKIQRTERGDSAVYLCASSLRGGYEAFFGQGTRLTVV.

The V and J genes are TRBV7-2 and TRBJ1-1, with a possible D match to TRBD1 (5 bases). The V gene's germline CDR1 is SGHTA and CDR2 FQGNSA. Trimming left V 1 base short and J 4 bases short, with 13 bases between. This CDR3 comprises 15 residues. The CDR3 spells CASSLEFGGGTEAFF. In DNA, the CDR3 is TGTGCCAGCAGCTTAGAGTTTGGGGGAGGCACTGAAGCTTTCTTT.

The chain uses TRBV2 and TRBJ1-6; 7 bases are a match to TRBD1. J was trimmed by 7 bases and V by 2 bases; bases with no gene match: 2. This CDR3 has 14 amino acids. Germline values: CDR1 SNHLY, CDR2 FYNNEI. In DNA, the CDR3 is TGTGCCAGCAGTGAACAGGGGGGAAATTCACCCCTCCACTTT. Translation: CASSEQGGNSPLHF.

This chain uses TRBV5-6 with TRBJ2-1; D is ambiguous. The CDR3 has 13 residues. V lost 0 bases to trimming and J lost 4 bases, with 5 bases between them. CDR1 is SGHDT, CDR2 YYEEEE, per germline. The CDR3 bases are TGTGCCAGCAGCTTGGCTGTGTACAATGAGCAGTTCTTC. This encodes CASSLAVYNEQFF.